This entry describes one T cell receptor (beta chain). Its antigen is not identified. These data are taken from a study of T cells after yellow fever vaccination. Study-wide context: Libraries from low-cell-number fractions were prepared with the SMART-Seq v4 Ultra Low Input RNA kit. General study findings and limits: In post-booster samples, most primary-vaccination clones reappeared (approximately 97% CD4, around 87% CD8). Of the clonotypes, a small share occurred in both CD4 and CD8 compartments.

Conversion of TCR transcripts into cDNA relied on 5'RACE template switching, which added a universal primer site and UMIs. TCRdb passed the 5' RACE reads through MiXCR, listing each CDR3 protein once. This sample yields around 260,000 distinct CDR3 sequences, of which over 4.5% are seen a single time; more than 3% belongs to the top ten. Trimming removed 2 bases at V and 1 base at J, with 4 bases between. CDR1 is KGHDR and CDR2 is SFDVKD in the germline V gene. The CDR3 runs 14 residues. This TCR was recovered from a man aged 18 to 29 who received the YFV17D yellow fever vaccine. The rearrangement uses TRBV24-1 and TRBJ2-2; D unclear. The sample was CD4+ T cells sorted from PBMCs, taken on the day of the yellow fever booster vaccination. Here the CDR3 reads CATSDSRNTGELFF. The CDR3 DNA reads TGTGCCACCAGTGATTCCCGGAACACCGGGGAGCTGTTTTTT.